This T cell receptor (beta chain) was documented in a study of Ad26.COV2.S vaccination and SARS-CoV-2 variants. Whole-study results and caveats: Greater spike-specific TCR breadth was seen in vaccine recipients than in placebo recipients.

A word on this clone: What it binds is unknown.

Treatment of the sample: some 20 received Ad26.COV2.S at low or high dose, single or two shots; several received placebo; per-sample allocation not given. Samples were taken on day 63 after the first vaccine or placebo injection. The table came from immunoSEQ multiplex PCR; TCRdb's copy has only in-frame clones and leaves some out. Of 430,000 or so clones in the sample, around 90% were seen once. This CDR3 is built from 15 residues. Trimming took off 2 bases at V and 4 bases at J, with 14 bases between the two ends. Germline V lookup: CDR1 SGHNT, CDR2 YYREEE (reference sequence). The chain links TRBV5-4 to TRBJ2-3; tentatively, D is TRBD1 (8 bases). The source is a person between 18 and 59 years old who received the Ad26.COV2.S COVID-19 vaccine or a placebo. Here the sequenced sample was peripheral blood, taken in a trial of Ad26.COV2.S vaccine versus placebo. CDR3 sequence (DNA): TGTGCCAGCAGCTTAGCGGGACAGGCACCAGATACGCAGTATTTT. It specifies CASSLAGQAPDTQYF. Filled out from reference TRBV5-4 and TRBJ2-3, the complete variable domain reads ETGVTQSPTHLIKTRGQQVTLRCSSQSGHNTVSWYQQALGQGPQFIFQYYREEENGRGNFPPRFSGLQFPNYSSELNVNALELDDSALYLCASSLAGQAPDTQYFGPGTRLTVL.